The 20 T cell receptor beta chains below all came from one sample that was sequenced in a study of blood T cell repertoires in COVID-19. Clones were sequenced by immunoSEQ multiplex PCR, and TCRdb holds only the in-frame ones, with some missing. The table records about 30,000 clones, approximately 80% of them present only once. The source material was peripheral blood. Source of these receptors: a man older than 75 with acute or convalescent COVID-19.

V is TRBV28 and J is TRBJ1-5; D uncertain. Germline CDR1 MDHEN, CDR2 SYDVKM. The V and J ends lost 5 bases and 4 bases respectively, with 6 bases between them. CDR3 length equals 12 residues. Here the CDR3 DNA reads TGTGCCAGCAGTCCCCCAAATCAGCCCCAGCATTTT. It encodes CASSPPNQPQHF.

This clone was observed a few times. CDR3 nucleotides: TGTGCCAGCAGTGGCCATCGGACTAGCGGGAGTTACGAGCAGTACTTC. Translating it yields CASSGHRTSGSYEQYF. The chain recombines TRBV2 with TRBJ2-7; 13 nucleotides agree with TRBD2. V trimming: 4 bases; J trimming: 4 bases; junction bases outside the gene matches: 7. Per the germline V gene, CDR1 is SNHLY and CDR2 is FYNNEI. The CDR3 extends over 16 amino acids.

The chain employs TRBV4-1 and TRBJ2-5, with D unclear. The germline gives CDR1 MGHRA, CDR2 YSYEKL. V lost 2 bases, J lost 3 bases, and 7 bases lay in between. The CDR3 runs to 13 residues. The CDR3, as DNA: TGCGCCAGCAGCCAATGGCAGAAAGAGACCCAGTACTTC. Protein sequence: CASSQWQKETQYF.

This chain connects TRBV20-1 to TRBJ2-7; 9 positions match TRBD2. Germline values: CDR1 DFQATT, CDR2 SNEGSKA (reference sequence). CDR3 length equals 13 residues. The trim removed 6 bases at V and 2 bases at J, leaving 5 bases unmatched. The CDR3 spells CSASSGSAYEQYF. CDR3 bases: TGCAGTGCCAGTAGCGGGAGCGCCTACGAGCAGTACTTC.

The chain recombines TRBV9 with TRBJ2-5, with D tentatively TRBD1 (5 bases). The V end lost 0 bases, the J end lost 2 bases, and 14 bases lay between the germline ends. This CDR3 comprises 16 residues. Germline values: CDR1 SGDLS, CDR2 YYNGEE. The CDR3 spells CASSVAWGGEQETQYF. The CDR3 DNA reads TGTGCCAGCAGCGTAGCTTGGGGCGGCGAGCAAGAGACCCAGTACTTC. Drawing the rest from reference TRBV9 and TRBJ2-5, the complete variable domain is DSGVTQTPKHLITATGQRVTLRCSPRSGDLSVYWYQQSLDQGLQFLIQYYNGEERAKGNILERFSAQQFPDLHSELNLSSLELGDSALYFCASSVAWGGEQETQYFGPGTRLLVL.

The chain carries TRBV28 and TRBJ1-4; maybe TRBD1 (5 bases). V lost 3 bases and J 7 bases, leaving 12 bases between the germline ends. The germline CDR1 and CDR2 sequences are MDHEN and SYDVKM. The CDR3 runs to 14 residues. Here the CDR3 DNA reads TGTGCCAGCAGTTTGAGCCAGGGAGGTGAAAAACTGTTTTTT. It codes for CASSLSQGGEKLFF.

This clone counts as medium-sized. The genes are TRBV6-2 or TRBV6-3 and TRBJ2-3, with 12 bases matching TRBD2. CDR3 size: 15 residues. Germline-derived CDR1 and CDR2 are MNHEY and SVGEGT. V lost 6 bases to trimming and J lost 5 bases; unmatched junction nucleotides: 6. CDR3 in amino acids: CASSVLAGGKDTQYF. The CDR3 DNA reads as TGTGCCAGCAGCGTACTAGCGGGAGGAAAAGATACGCAGTATTTT.

The V call is TRBV3-1 (or the pseudogene TRBV3-2), the J call TRBJ2-1; 8 bases line up with TRBD2. In germline, CDR1 is LGHDT, CDR2 YNNKEL (reference sequence). Germline trimming cut 5 bases from V and 3 bases from J; bases unmatched to any gene: 6. CDR3 length: 15 residues. The CDR3 region is CASSSPGLGYNEQFF. The CDR3 bases are TGTGCCAGCAGCTCCCCGGGACTAGGCTACAATGAGCAGTTCTTC.

The chain combines TRBV19 with TRBJ1-5; no clear D. CDR1 LNHDA and CDR2 SQIVND come from the germline V gene (reference sequence). This CDR3 contains 16 residues. Between the trimmed V and J ends, which lost 6 bases and 2 bases, there was a span of 17 bases. CDR3 in amino acids: CASSTGLQAGNQPQHF. For the CDR3, the DNA is TGTGCCAGTAGCACCGGACTCCAGGCGGGCAATCAGCCCCAGCATTTT.

V usage is TRBV18 and J usage is TRBJ2-3, with 9 bases matching TRBD2. The germline V gene has CDR1 KGHSH and CDR2 LQKENI. The CDR3 loop spans 15 amino acids. V lost 0 bases and J lost 4; bases outside the gene matches: 2. The CDR3 spells CASSPPSGSPDTQYF. Here the CDR3 DNA reads TGTGCCAGCTCACCACCTAGCGGGAGTCCAGATACGCAGTATTTT.

The chain's CDR3 is CASSRPGLGEQYF. CDR3 bases: TGTGCCAGCAGTCGCCCGGGACTAGGCGAGCAGTACTTC. This sequence joins TRBV12-3 or TRBV12-4 and TRBJ2-7, with 8 bases identical to TRBD2. The CDR3 loop spans 13 amino acids. Trimming took 5 bases from V and 6 from J; bases not matched to a gene: 6.

V is TRBV6-5 and J is TRBJ2-5; 9 bases match TRBD1. Germline values: CDR1 MNHEY, CDR2 SVGAGI. The CDR3 runs to 15 residues. J was trimmed by 5 bases and V by 4 bases; bases with no gene match: 8. The CDR3 bases are TGTGCCAGCAGTTCCTACAGGGGGCTTGGGGAGACCCAGTACTTC. Amino acids: CASSSYRGLGETQYF.

This rearrangement joins TRBV7-6 to TRBJ1-6; the match to TRBD1 covers 7 bases. The V gene end was trimmed by 3 bases and the J gene end by 9 bases; junction bases not matched to a gene: 11. CDR1 and CDR2 from the germline V gene are SGHVS and FNYEAQ. The CDR3 is made up of 16 amino acids. The chain's CDR3 is CASSLGEQGLGSPLHF. The CDR3, as DNA: TGTGCCAGCAGCTTGGGGGAACAGGGGTTAGGTTCACCCCTCCACTTT.

The chain uses TRBV7-9 and TRBJ2-3; D is unresolved. This CDR3 is 11 amino acids long. CDR1 SEHNR and CDR2 FQNEAQ come from the germline V gene (reference sequence). The V gene lost 4 bases and the J gene lost 5 bases, with 4 bases spanning the gap. The DNA of the CDR3 is TGTGCCAGCAGCTGGCTAGATACGCAGTATTTT. Residues: CASSWLDTQYF. The entire variable domain, with the rest obtained from reference TRBV7-9 and TRBJ2-3, is as follows: DTGVSQNPRHKITKRGQNVTFRCDPISEHNRLYWYRQTLGQGPEFLTYFQNEAQLEKSRLLSDRFSAERPKGSFSTLEIQRTEQGDSAMYLCASSWLDTQYFGPGTRLTVL.

The chain has TRBV19 and TRBJ2-3; 8 bases align to TRBD1. Germline CDR1 is LNHDA and CDR2 is SQIVND (reference sequence). The CDR3 runs to 16 residues. The junction had 12 bases not matched to a gene; V was cut back by 5 bases and J by 5 bases. Here the CDR3 reads CASSPRGREGEDTQYF. As DNA, the CDR3 is TGTGCCAGTAGTCCCAGGGGGCGTGAAGGTGAAGATACGCAGTATTTT.

V usage is TRBV6-2 or TRBV6-3 and J usage is TRBJ2-3; a possible D gene is TRBD2 (6 bases). The CDR3 spans 18 residues. Trimming took 2 bases from V and 3 from J, leaving 21 bases between them. Germline CDR1 is MNHEY and CDR2 is SVGEGT. The CDR3 region has the DNA TGTGCCAGCAGTTACCCCAGACTAGTTGGCCTACCTACAGATACGCAGTATTTT. It yields the protein CASSYPRLVGLPTDTQYF.

The chain combines TRBV18 with TRBJ1-1; the D is unclear. The germline V gene has CDR1 KGHSH and CDR2 LQKENI. Trimming pared 4 bases from V and 4 bases from J, leaving 16 bases between. The CDR3 length is 15 residues. The CDR3 bases are TGTGCCAGCTCACTAATCCAAACAGAAGGCACTGAAGCTTTCTTT. As protein: CASSLIQTEGTEAFF.

The chain couples TRBV18 to TRBJ2-7; 9 bases line up with TRBD1. Trimming took 0 bases from V and 8 from J; bases not matched to a gene: 2. Germline loops: CDR1 KGHSH, CDR2 LQKENI. This CDR3 has 13 amino acids. The CDR3 DNA sequence: TGTGCCAGCTCACCACCGGGGACAGGGAAGCAGTACTTC. As protein: CASSPPGTGKQYF.

The table lists this clone with a few counts. The chain recombines TRBV5-1 with TRBJ2-5; possible D gene TRBD2, 6 bases. CDR3 length equals 15 residues. V was clipped by 1 base and J by 5 bases, with 15 bases between them. Per the germline V gene, CDR1 is SGHRS and CDR2 is YFSETQ. The chain's CDR3 is CASSLWGESGETQYF. In DNA, the CDR3 is TGCGCCAGCAGCTTGTGGGGGGAGTCGGGTGAGACCCAGTACTTC.

V gene TRBV7-2 combines with J gene TRBJ1-5; TRBD1 agrees at 10 bases. CDR3 length: 14 residues. The V segment lost 5 bases and the J segment 6 bases; nucleotides outside the gene matches: 4. Germline CDR1 and CDR2: SGHTA and FQGNSA. This CDR3 is CASSATGGFQPQHF. CDR3 sequence (DNA): TGTGCCAGCAGCGCGACAGGGGGCTTTCAGCCCCAGCATTTT.